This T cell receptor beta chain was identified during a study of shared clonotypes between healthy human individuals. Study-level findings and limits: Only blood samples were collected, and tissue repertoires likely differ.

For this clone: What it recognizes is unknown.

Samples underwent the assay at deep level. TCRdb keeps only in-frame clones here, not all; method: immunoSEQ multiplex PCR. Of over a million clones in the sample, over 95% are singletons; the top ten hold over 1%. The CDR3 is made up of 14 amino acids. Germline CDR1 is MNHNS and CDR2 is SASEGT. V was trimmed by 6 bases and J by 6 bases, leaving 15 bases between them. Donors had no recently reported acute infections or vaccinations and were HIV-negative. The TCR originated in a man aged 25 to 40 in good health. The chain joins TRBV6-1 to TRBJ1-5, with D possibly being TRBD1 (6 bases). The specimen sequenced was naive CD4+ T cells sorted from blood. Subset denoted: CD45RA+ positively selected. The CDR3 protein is CASRKGGASQPQHF. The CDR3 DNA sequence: TGTGCCAGCAGAAAAGGGGGGGCAAGTCAGCCCCAGCATTTT.